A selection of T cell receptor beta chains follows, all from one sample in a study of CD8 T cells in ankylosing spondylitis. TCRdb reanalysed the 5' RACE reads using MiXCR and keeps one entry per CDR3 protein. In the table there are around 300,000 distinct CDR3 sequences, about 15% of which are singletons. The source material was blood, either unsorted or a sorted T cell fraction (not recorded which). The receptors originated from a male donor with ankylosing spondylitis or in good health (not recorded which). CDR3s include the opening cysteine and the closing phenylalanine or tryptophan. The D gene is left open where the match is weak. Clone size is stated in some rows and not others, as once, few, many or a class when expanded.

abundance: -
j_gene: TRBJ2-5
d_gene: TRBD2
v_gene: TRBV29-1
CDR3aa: CSVGSGGGETQYF
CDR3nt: TGCAGCGTTGGGTCCGGGGGGGGGGAGACCCAGTACTTC

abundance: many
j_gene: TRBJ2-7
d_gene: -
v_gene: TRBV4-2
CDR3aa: CASSLQGQGYEQYF
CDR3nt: TGTGCCAGCAGCCTTCAGGGCCAGGGGTACGAGCAGTACTTC

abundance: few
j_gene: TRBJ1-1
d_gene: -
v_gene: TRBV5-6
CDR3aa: CASSPDTLGTEAFF
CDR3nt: TGTGCCAGCAGCCCGGACACCCTGGGGACTGAAGCTTTCTTT

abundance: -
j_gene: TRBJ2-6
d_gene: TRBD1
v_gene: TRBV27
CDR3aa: CASSLLHRDRGNSGANVLTF
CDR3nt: TGTGCCAGCAGTCTCTTGCATCGGGACAGGGGGAACTCTGGGGCCAACGTCCTGACTTTC

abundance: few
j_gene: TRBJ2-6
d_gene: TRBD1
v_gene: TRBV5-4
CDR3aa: CASSLTGGRVGANVLTF
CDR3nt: TGTGCCAGCAGCCTGACAGGGGGCCGAGTAGGGGCCAACGTCCTGACTTTC

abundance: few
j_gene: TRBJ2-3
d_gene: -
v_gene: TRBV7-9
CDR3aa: CASSLGQAGTQYF
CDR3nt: TGTGCCAGCAGCTTAGGACAAGCGGGTACGCAGTATTTT

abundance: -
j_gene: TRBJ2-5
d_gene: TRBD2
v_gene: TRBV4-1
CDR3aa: CASSQELAGGKETQYF
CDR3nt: TGCGCCAGCAGCCAAGAACTAGCGGGGGGGAAAGAGACCCAGTACTTC

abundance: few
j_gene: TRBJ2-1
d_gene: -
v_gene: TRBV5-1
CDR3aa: CASSDKNEQFF
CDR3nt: TGCGCCAGCAGCGATAAGAATGAGCAGTTCTTC

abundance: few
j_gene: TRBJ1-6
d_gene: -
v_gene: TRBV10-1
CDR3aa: CASKGEQGSPLHF
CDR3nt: TGCGCCAGCAAGGGGGAACAGGGTTCACCCCTCCACTTT

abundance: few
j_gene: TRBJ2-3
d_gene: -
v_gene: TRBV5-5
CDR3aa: CASSLVPGRTDTQYF
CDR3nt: TGTGCCAGCAGCTTGGTTCCAGGGCGCACAGATACGCAGTATTTT

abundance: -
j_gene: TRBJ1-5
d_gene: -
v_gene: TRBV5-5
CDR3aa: CASSFEDQPQHF
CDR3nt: TGTGCCAGCAGCTTTGAGGATCAGCCCCAGCATTTT

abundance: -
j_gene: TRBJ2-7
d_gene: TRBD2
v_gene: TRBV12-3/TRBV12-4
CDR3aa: CASSLGEGPGEQYF
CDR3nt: TGTGCCAGCAGTCTAGGGGAGGGTCCGGGCGAGCAGTACTTC

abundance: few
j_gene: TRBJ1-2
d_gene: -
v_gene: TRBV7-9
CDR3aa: CASSFEQGGGYGYTF
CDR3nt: TGTGCCAGCAGCTTCGAACAGGGTGGAGGCTATGGCTACACCTTC

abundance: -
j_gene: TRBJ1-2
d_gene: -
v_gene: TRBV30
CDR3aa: CAWGPQTGNGYTF
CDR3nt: TGTGCCTGGGGTCCTCAAACTGGGAATGGCTACACCTTC

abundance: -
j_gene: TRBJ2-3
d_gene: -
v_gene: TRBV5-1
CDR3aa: CASSFAGSSTDTQYF
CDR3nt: TGCGCCAGCAGCTTTGCAGGATCTAGCACAGATACGCAGTATTTT

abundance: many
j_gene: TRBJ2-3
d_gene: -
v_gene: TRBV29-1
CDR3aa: CSVEDKGPKTNPSLKFSADTQYF
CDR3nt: TGCAGCGTTGAAGATAAGGGACCTAAGACTAATCCCTCCCTCAAGTTCAGTGCAGATACGCAGTATTTT

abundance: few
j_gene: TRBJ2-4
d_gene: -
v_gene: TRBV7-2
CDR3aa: CASSPRGGRWNIQYF
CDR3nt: TGTGCCAGCAGCCCGAGGGGCGGGCGTTGGAACATTCAGTACTTC

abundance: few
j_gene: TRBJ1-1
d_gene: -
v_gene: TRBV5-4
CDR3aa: CASSSSPGADTEAFF
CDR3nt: TGTGCCAGCAGCTCTTCCCCAGGGGCAGACACTGAAGCTTTCTTT

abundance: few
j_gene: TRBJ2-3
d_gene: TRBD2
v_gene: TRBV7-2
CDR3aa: CASQEAGRSTDTQYF
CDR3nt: TGTGCCAGCCAAGAAGCGGGGAGGTCCACAGATACGCAGTATTTT

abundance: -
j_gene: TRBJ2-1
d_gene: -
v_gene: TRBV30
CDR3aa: CAWSGSGAEQFF
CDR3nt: TGTGCCTGGAGTGGGTCTGGAGCGGAGCAGTTCTTC

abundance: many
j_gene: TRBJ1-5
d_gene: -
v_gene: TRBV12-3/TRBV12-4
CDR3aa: CASSLKQMRQPQHF
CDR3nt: TGTGCCAGCAGTTTAAAACAGATGAGACAGCCCCAGCATTTT

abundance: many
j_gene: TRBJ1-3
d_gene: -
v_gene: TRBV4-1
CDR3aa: CASSLTQGVDTIYF
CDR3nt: TGCGCCAGCAGCCTCACACAGGGTGTGGACACCATATATTTT

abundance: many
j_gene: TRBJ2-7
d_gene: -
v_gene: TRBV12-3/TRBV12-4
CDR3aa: CASSIRGWTPYEQYF
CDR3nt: TGTGCCAGCAGTATCCGGGGGTGGACCCCCTACGAGCAGTACTTC

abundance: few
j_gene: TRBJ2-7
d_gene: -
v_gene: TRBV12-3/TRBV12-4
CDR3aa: CASRPEGGEAYEQYF
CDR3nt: TGTGCCAGCCGCCCGGAGGGCGGGGAGGCCTACGAGCAGTACTTC

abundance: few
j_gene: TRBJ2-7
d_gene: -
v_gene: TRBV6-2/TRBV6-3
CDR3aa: CASSYLQGTYEQYF
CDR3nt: TGTGCCAGCAGTTACCTACAGGGCACCTACGAGCAGTACTTC

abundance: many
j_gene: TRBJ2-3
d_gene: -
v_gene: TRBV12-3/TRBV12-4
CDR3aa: CASRFTDTQYF
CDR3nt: TGTGCCAGCAGGTTCACAGATACGCAGTATTTT

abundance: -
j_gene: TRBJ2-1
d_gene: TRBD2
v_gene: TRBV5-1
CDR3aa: CASTPTSGGARNEQFF
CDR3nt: TGCGCCAGCACCCCAACTAGCGGGGGGGCGAGGAATGAGCAGTTCTTC

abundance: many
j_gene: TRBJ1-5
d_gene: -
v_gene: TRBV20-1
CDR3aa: CSASLSGQPQHF
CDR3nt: TGCAGTGCTAGTCTGTCAGGACAGCCCCAGCATTTT

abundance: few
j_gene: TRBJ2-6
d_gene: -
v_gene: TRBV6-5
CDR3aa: CASSYRSSGANVLTF
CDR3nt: TGTGCCAGCAGTTACCGGTCCTCTGGGGCCAACGTCCTGACTTTC

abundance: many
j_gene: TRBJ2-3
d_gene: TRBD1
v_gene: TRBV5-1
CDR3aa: CASSAGGFTDTQYF
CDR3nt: TGCGCCAGCAGCGCAGGGGGCTTCACAGATACGCAGTATTTT

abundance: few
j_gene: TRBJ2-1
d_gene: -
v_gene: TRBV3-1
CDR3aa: CASSHGLAVFF
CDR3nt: TGTGCCAGCAGCCACGGGCTAGCTGTGTTCTTC

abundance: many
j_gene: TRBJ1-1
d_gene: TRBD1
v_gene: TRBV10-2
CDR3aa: CASRRGGAEAFF
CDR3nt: TGCGCCAGCAGGCGAGGGGGCGCTGAAGCTTTCTTT

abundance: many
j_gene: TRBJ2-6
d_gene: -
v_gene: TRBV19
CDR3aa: CASSSPGANVLTF
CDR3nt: TGTGCCAGTAGTTCGCCTGGGGCCAACGTCCTGACTTTC

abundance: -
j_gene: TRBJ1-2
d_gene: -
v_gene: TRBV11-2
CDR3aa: CASSRVPSGGYTF
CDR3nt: TGTGCCAGCAGTCGTGTTCCCTCGGGTGGCTACACCTTC

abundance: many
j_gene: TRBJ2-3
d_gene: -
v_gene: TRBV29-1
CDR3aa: CSSWGACTDTQYF
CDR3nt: TGCAGCTCTTGGGGGGCCTGCACAGATACGCAGTATTTT

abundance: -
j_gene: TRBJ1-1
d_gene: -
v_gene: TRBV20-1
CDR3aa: CSALLNGLTEAFF
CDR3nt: TGCAGTGCACTGCTGAACGGTCTGACTGAAGCTTTCTTT

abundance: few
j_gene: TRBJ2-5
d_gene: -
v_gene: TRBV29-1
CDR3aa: CSVEGVFGETQYF
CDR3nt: TGCAGCGTTGAAGGGGTATTTGGGGAGACCCAGTACTTC

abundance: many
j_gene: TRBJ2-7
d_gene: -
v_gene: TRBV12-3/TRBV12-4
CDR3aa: CASSPRDNSYEQYF
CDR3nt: TGTGCCAGCAGTCCTCGGGACAACTCCTACGAGCAGTACTTC

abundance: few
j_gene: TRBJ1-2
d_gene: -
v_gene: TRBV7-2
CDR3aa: CASSLVATGRKIDGYTF
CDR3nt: TGTGCCAGCAGCTTAGTCGCGACGGGACGAAAGATAGATGGCTACACCTTC

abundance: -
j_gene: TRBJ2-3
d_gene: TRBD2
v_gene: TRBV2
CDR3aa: CASSTSGRAPDTQYF
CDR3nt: TGTGCCAGCAGTACTAGCGGGCGGGCCCCAGATACGCAGTATTTT

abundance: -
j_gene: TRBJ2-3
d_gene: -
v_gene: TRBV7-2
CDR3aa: CASSSPGSTQYF
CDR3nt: TGTGCCAGCAGCTCCCCAGGGTCTACGCAGTATTTT

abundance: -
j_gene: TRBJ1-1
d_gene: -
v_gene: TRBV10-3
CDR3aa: CAISGRDLTGMNTEAFF
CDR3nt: TGTGCCATCAGTGGTCGCGACCTTACAGGAATGAACACTGAAGCTTTCTTT

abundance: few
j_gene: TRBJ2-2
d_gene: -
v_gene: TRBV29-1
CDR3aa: CSVEDRRESPGELFF
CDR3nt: TGCAGCGTTGAAGATAGGAGGGAGAGTCCCGGGGAGCTGTTTTTT

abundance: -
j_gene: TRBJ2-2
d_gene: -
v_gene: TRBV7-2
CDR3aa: CASSQDRISNTGELFF
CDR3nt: TGTGCCAGCAGCCAGGACCGCATATCGAACACCGGGGAGCTGTTTTTT

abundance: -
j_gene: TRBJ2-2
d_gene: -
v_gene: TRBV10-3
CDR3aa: CAISDISPTLTGELFF
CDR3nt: TGTGCCATCAGTGATATAAGCCCCACCCTCACCGGGGAGCTGTTTTTT

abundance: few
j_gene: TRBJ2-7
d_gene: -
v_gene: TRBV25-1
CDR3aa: CASSEPLTGSSYEQYF
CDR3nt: TGTGCCAGCAGTGAACCACTAACTGGAAGCTCCTACGAGCAGTACTTC

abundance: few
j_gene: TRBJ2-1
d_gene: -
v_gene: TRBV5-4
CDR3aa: CASSLVSRNEQFF
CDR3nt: TGTGCCAGCAGCTTGGTTAGCCGTAATGAGCAGTTCTTC

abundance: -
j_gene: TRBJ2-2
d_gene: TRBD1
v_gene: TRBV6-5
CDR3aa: CASIYRGLNTGELFF
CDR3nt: TGTGCCAGCATTTACAGGGGTTTAAACACCGGGGAGCTGTTTTTT

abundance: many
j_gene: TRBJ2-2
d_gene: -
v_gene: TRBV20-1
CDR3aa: CSAKRGTGELFF
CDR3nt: TGCAGTGCAAAACGGGGCACCGGGGAGCTGTTTTTT

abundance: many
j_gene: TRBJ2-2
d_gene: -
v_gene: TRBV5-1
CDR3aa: CASSIDTNTGELFF
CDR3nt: TGCGCCAGCAGCATAGACACGAACACCGGGGAGCTGTTTTTT

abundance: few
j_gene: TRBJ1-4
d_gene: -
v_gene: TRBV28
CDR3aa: CASSRQPEKLFF
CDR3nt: TGTGCCAGCAGTCGACAGCCCGAAAAACTGTTTTTT

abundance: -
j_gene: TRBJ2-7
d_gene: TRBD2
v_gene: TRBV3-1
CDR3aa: CASSNPGLSYEQYF
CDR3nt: TGTGCCAGCAGCAATCCGGGACTAAGCTACGAGCAGTACTTC

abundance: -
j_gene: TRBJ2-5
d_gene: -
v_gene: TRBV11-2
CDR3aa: CASSLGATEHTETQYF
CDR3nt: TGTGCCAGCAGCTTGGGGGCGACTGAACATACGGAGACCCAGTACTTC

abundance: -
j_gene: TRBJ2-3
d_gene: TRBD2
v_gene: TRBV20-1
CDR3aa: CSARDAREGRTDTQYF
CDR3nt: TGCAGTGCTAGAGATGCGAGGGAGGGCCGTACAGATACGCAGTATTTT

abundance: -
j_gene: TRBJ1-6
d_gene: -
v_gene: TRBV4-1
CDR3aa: CASSQDGSGPKYSPLHF
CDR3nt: TGCGCCAGCAGCCAAGATGGATCCGGGCCAAAATATTCACCCCTCCACTTT

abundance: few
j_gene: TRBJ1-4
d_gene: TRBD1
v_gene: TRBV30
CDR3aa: CAWTRDRESGKLFF
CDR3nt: TGTGCCTGGACACGGGACAGGGAGTCTGGAAAACTGTTTTTT

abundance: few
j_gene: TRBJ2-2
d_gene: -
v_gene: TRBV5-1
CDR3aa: CASSFIPTGELFF
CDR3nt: TGCGCCAGCAGCTTTATCCCCACCGGGGAGCTGTTTTTT

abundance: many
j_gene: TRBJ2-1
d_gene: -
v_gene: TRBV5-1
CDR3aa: CASSSGGSYNEQFF
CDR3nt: TGCGCCAGCAGCTCGGGCGGGTCCTACAATGAGCAGTTCTTC

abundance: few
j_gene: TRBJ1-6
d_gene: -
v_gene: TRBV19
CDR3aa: CASSPSTDSPLHF
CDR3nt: TGTGCCAGTAGCCCGAGTACAGATTCACCCCTCCACTTT

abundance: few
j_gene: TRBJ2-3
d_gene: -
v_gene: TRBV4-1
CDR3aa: CASSQDHSTTDTQYF
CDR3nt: TGCGCCAGCAGCCAAGACCACAGCACCACAGATACGCAGTATTTT